This TCR beta chain was identified during a study of monozygotic twins with inflammatory bowel disease. For every sample, eight separate reactions were used to make cDNA. TCRdb reprocessed the 5' RACE reads and reports one entry per CDR3 protein, with no DNA. This sample's clone table lists around 410,000 distinct CDR3 sequences. The CDR3 extends over 16 amino acids. Sequencing was performed on blood. The receptor was isolated from a human donor with ulcerative colitis or Crohn's disease, or a healthy co-twin of an affected twin (not recorded which). The chain has TRBV12-3 or TRBV12-4 and TRBJ2-1; TCRdb proposes TRBD1, but this gene call is untestable without DNA. CDR3 in amino acids: CASSSPKGQGWNEQFF.